This record concerns one T cell receptor beta chain sequence. Its target is unknown. Both 60 Vbeta primers and 13 Jbeta primers went into the PCR. Assay used: immunoSEQ multiplex PCR; TCRdb lists only in-frame clones, some missing. The sample includes about 180,000 clones, just under 80% of them seen just once. This entry is derived from a study of cytomegalovirus exposure and HLA in healthy donors. Study-level points and caveats: CMV serostatus was the only immune exposure information that was available. A missense DCLRE1C variant was associated with V- and J-gene trimming of TCR beta chains in a later analysis, and an independent cohort replicated the association.

Sequenced sample: PBMCs. The sequence was obtained from a woman in her forties or fifties in good health and CMV-seropositive.

This CDR3 is CASSQSSAGAYEQYF. DNA of the CDR3: TGCGCCAGCAGTCAATCGTCAGCGGGAGCGTACGAGCAGTACTTC. The chain carries TRBV23-1 and TRBJ2-7; 8 nucleotides agree with TRBD2. TRBV23-1 is reported as an ORF; its role is uncertain. The CDR3 covers 15 residues. V trimming: 0 bases; J trimming: 4 bases; junction bases outside the gene matches: 5.